The rows below give T cell receptor beta chains drawn from one sample of a study of T cell responses to AZD1222 COVID-19 vaccine. Sequenced by immunoSEQ multiplex PCR; TCRdb stores in-frame clones only, minus some. The sample lists about 150,000 clones, more than 90% occurring once. Here the sequenced sample was peripheral blood, taken on day 0 of AZD1222 vaccination. These receptors all come from an adult in good health. Both conserved end residues are part of each CDR3. The order of the fields is clone size, V gene, J gene, D gene, CDR3 protein, CDR3 DNA. A D gene is named only where the DNA matches it firmly. A clone size is listed for some rows: how often the clone was seen (once, few, many), or a class if it is expanded.

>.|TRBV27|TRBJ1-1|.
CASSALRVQVTEAFF
TGTGCCAGCAGTGCGCTCAGAGTTCAGGTCACTGAAGCTTTCTTT
>once|TRBV27|TRBJ1-6|.
CASSRATGSLNSPLHF
TGTGCCAGCAGCCGGGCCACCGGCTCACTTAATTCACCCCTCCACTTT
>.|TRBV9|TRBJ1-2|TRBD1
CASSVGGQLLVGYTF
TGTGCCAGCAGCGTCGGGGGACAGTTGTTAGTTGGCTACACCTTC
>once|TRBV6-5|TRBJ2-7|TRBD1
CASSFTGGGYEQYF
TGTGCCAGCAGTTTTACAGGGGGCGGGTACGAGCAGTACTTC
>.|TRBV10-3|TRBJ2-7|TRBD1
CAARGFTYEQYF
TGTGCCGCCAGGGGGTTTACCTACGAGCAGTACTTC
>.|TRBV18|TRBJ2-7|.
CASSPRVGLRIYEQYF
TGTGCCAGCTCACCACGGGTAGGGCTACGAATCTACGAGCAGTACTTC
>.|TRBV7-8|TRBJ1-1|.
CASRSGHTEAFF
TGTGCCAGCAGATCCGGGCACACTGAAGCTTTCTTT
>.|TRBV5-8|TRBJ2-4|.
CASSSGGVGGIQYF
TGTGCCAGCAGCTCCGGGGGCGTCGGGGGCATTCAGTACTTC
>few|TRBV5-1|TRBJ1-1|.
CASSLLTGVTEAFF
TGCGCCAGCAGCTTGTTAACGGGGGTCACTGAAGCTTTCTTT
>.|TRBV2|TRBJ1-2|.
CASSEAQGDGYTF
TGTGCCAGCAGTGAAGCGCAGGGCGATGGCTACACCTTC
>.|TRBV5-5|TRBJ2-1|.
CASSLAVGVEQFF
TGTGCCAGCAGCTTGGCCGTGGGGGTTGAGCAGTTCTTC
>once|TRBV9|TRBJ1-3|.
CASSVAPRGSGNTIYF
TGTGCCAGCAGCGTAGCCCCTCGGGGCTCTGGAAACACCATATATTTT
>once|TRBV5-1|TRBJ2-7|TRBD1
CASSLVGTGDDEQYF
TGCGCCAGCAGCTTGGTCGGGACAGGGGACGACGAGCAGTACTTC
>.|TRBV18|TRBJ2-2|.
CASSPDGINGGELFF
TGTGCCAGCTCACCGGACGGGATTAACGGCGGGGAGCTGTTTTTT
>.|TRBV18|TRBJ1-2|.
CASSLSQDYGYTF
TGTGCCAGCTCACTCAGCCAGGACTATGGCTACACCTTC
>.|TRBV7-6|TRBJ2-1|TRBD2
CASSSPEVSGLAANNEQFF
TGTGCCAGCAGCTCCCCTGAAGTCTCGGGACTAGCCGCCAACAATGAGCAGTTCTTC
>.|TRBV7-8|TRBJ2-7|.
CASSLVEGGLYEQYF
TGTGCCAGCAGCTTAGTAGAGGGGGGCCTCTACGAGCAGTACTTC
>.|TRBV11-3|TRBJ1-5|.
CASSSPLGVGCNQPQHF
TGTGCCAGCAGCTCCCCACTGGGCGTAGGTTGCAATCAGCCCCAGCATTTT
>.|TRBV11-2|TRBJ1-5|.
CASSLSGTGYQPQHF
TGTGCCAGCAGCCTTTCAGGGACTGGATATCAGCCCCAGCATTTT
>once|TRBV7-2|TRBJ1-5|TRBD1
CASSSTGDQPQHF
TGTGCCAGCAGCTCGACAGGGGACCAGCCCCAGCATTTT
>.|TRBV7-8|TRBJ1-1|.
CASSPRGGYTEAFF
TGTGCCAGCAGCCCCAGAGGGGGGTATACTGAAGCTTTCTTT
>once|TRBV4-1|TRBJ1-1|TRBD1
CASSRPPDWTGSTEAFF
TGCGCCAGCAGCCGTCCCCCGGATTGGACAGGGAGCACTGAAGCTTTCTTT
>.|TRBV10-1|TRBJ2-2|.
CASSRVSGELFF
TGCGCCAGCAGCAGGGTTTCCGGGGAGCTGTTTTTT
>once|TRBV7-2|TRBJ1-1|.
CASSLTGNPNTEAFF
TGTGCCAGCAGCTTAACAGGGAACCCGAACACTGAAGCTTTCTTT
>.|TRBV28|TRBJ1-6|.
CATSIGTYNSPLHF
TGTGCCACCTCGATTGGGACTTATAATTCACCCCTCCACTTT
>.|TRBV27|TRBJ1-1|TRBD1
CAIRGQGHTEAFF
TGTGCCATCCGGGGACAGGGACACACTGAAGCTTTCTTT
>.|TRBV24-1|TRBJ1-5|.
CATRGGGGNQPQHF
TGTGCCACCAGGGGCGGTGGGGGCAATCAGCCCCAGCATTTT
>.|TRBV19|TRBJ2-5|TRBD1
CASSSRTGYQETQYF
TGTGCCAGTAGTTCACGGACAGGGTACCAAGAGACCCAGTACTTC
>.|TRBV30|TRBJ1-1|.
CARAGTNTEAFF
TGTGCCCGGGCCGGTACGAACACTGAAGCTTTCTTT